This TCR beta chain emerged from a study of beta chain features in type 1 diabetes. Study-level findings and limits: Lower insertion and higher deletion counts appeared at VDJ junctions in type 1 diabetes patients. For patients, the naive, central memory and Treg TCRB repertoires appeared more alike than for healthy donors. A moderate, significant TCRB CDR3 shortening appeared in type 1 diabetes across four CD4+ subsets.

Expressed TCRB transcripts were sequenced because the entire RNA isolate underwent reverse transcription. Libraries were prepared by immunoSEQ multiplex PCR; TCRdb keeps only in-frame clonotypes and omits some of them. Here the sample spans some 150,000 clones, 8.5% to 12% being singletons. The trim removed 4 bases at V and 1 base at J, leaving 10 bases unmatched. This CDR3 contains 17 residues. The germline V gene encodes CDR1 SGHVS and CDR2 FQNEAQ. A few counts support this clone. What it binds is unknown. Via the markers CD45RO/CCR7/CD25/CD127/CD95/CD27, stem cell-like memory, regulatory, central memory and naive CD4+ cells were sorted.

Source material: naive CD4+ T cells from blood. The receptor was isolated from a man between 18 and 29 years old in good health. V is TRBV7-8 and J is TRBJ1-3, with TRBD1 identical over 7 bases. The CDR3 sequence: CASSSFRLTGSGNTIYF. The CDR3 DNA follows: TGTGCCAGCAGCTCCTTCCGACTGACAGGGTCTGGAAACACCATATATTTT.